This TCR beta chain was sequenced for a study of T cell responses to AZD1222 COVID-19 vaccine. Study-level background: Second-dose intervals of approximately 4 or approximately 12 weeks were pooled. Study-wide points: Repertoire collection took place solely once the T cell response had peaked. Donors were mostly white British, more females; clonal diversity possibly underestimated.

Repertoires were generated with immunoSEQ multiplex PCR, while TCRdb's copy carries only in-frame clones and drops some. This table holds roughly 150,000 clones, 88% found once. Worth noting for this clone: Antigen: not known.

V trimming: 4 bases; J trimming: 4 bases; junction bases outside the gene matches: 5. The germline gives CDR1 SGHRS, CDR2 YFSETQ. The CDR3 totals 14 residues. The rearrangement links TRBV5-1 to TRBJ2-5; 9 bases map to TRBD1. This clonotype originated in an adult in good health. The sample here was peripheral blood, taken on day 0 of AZD1222 vaccination. The CDR3 region has the DNA TGCGCCAGCAGCCCGGGGACAGGGCTAGAGACCCAGTACTTC. Protein: CASSPGTGLETQYF.